Listed below are T cell receptor beta chains from one sample, sequenced in a study of blood T cell repertoires in COVID-19. Produced via immunoSEQ multiplex PCR; TCRdb's table is partial and in-frame only. The data hold about 110,000 clones, with 69% observed a single time. The specimen was peripheral blood. These receptors all come from a man older than 75 with acute or convalescent COVID-19. Both conserved end residues are trimmed from each CDR3.

V | CDR3
TRBV19 | ASSIAGGEYEQY
TRBV7-9 | ASSLGGGRLYEQY
TRBV6-5 | ASSRLGLRDEQY
TRBV7-9 | ASSPDLREKLF
TRBV7-6 | ASSYRAGNEQF
TRBV12-3/TRBV12-4 | ASGTSGYEQY
TRBV7-9 | ASSLAGWTSSTDTQY
TRBV12-5 | ASGLSIQETQY
TRBV29-1 | SVRGGDSSADTQY
TRBV6-2/TRBV6-3 | ASSYSARLAGGFSYNEQF
TRBV19 | ASRGDGSYQPQH
TRBV6-2/TRBV6-3 | ASSTSGRKADTQY
TRBV7-7 | ASSPGGTQY
TRBV2 | ASRSSGGMNTEAF
TRBV9 | ASSAPSGRALNEQF
TRBV4-3 | ASSQGDSGNTIY
TRBV28 | ASRGGGGANVLT
TRBV29-1 | SVRNGGRSSVLYTEAF
TRBV5-1 | ASRGGPARPEAF
TRBV28 | ASSLSVTEAF
TRBV6-1 | ASREQGAGVTDTQY
TRBV7-3 | ASSLTLALNYNEQF
TRBV18 | ASSSSDSSSAQY
TRBV6-5 | ASSSSQGASYGYT
TRBV7-2 | ASSLALSGGRTDTQY
TRBV5-4 | ASSLDSGSLNTQY
TRBV28 | ASSAGDGTDTQY
TRBV7-2 | ASSQNPTDST
TRBV20-1 | SASRQREQY
TRBV7-2 | ASSLAGVGEQF
TRBV2 | ASGAWETQY
TRBV5-4 | ASSLAPSGEYNEQF
TRBV10-3 | AISESSGQSNQPQH
TRBV28 | ASSDYFQETQY
TRBV18 | ASSPPSGRVNEQF
TRBV18 | ASSPNAGADQPQH
TRBV5-1 | ASSPHGASGRGTGELF
TRBV5-4 | ASSSGQVYGYT
TRBV19 | ASRPMRGWDTEAF
TRBV28 | ASSLGGENTGELF
TRBV24-1 | ATSEGTGVDIQY
TRBV2 | ASRQGLNEKLF